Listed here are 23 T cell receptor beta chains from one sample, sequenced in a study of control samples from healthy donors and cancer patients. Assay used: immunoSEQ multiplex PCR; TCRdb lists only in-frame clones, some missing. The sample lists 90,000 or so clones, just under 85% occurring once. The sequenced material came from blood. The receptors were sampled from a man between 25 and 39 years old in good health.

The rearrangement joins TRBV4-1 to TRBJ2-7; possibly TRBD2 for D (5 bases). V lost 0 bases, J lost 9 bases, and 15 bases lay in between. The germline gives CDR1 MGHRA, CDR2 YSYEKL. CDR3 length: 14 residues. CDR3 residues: CASSQDLVPAGQYF. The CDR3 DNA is TGCGCCAGCAGCCAAGACCTAGTCCCCGCGGGGCAGTACTTC.

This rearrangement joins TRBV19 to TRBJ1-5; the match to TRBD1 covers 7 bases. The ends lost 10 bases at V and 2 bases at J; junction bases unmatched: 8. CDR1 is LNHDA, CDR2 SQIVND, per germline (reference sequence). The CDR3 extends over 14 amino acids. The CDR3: CATRQGSGNQPQHF. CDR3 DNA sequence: TGTGCCACTCGACAGGGAAGCGGCAATCAGCCCCAGCATTTT.

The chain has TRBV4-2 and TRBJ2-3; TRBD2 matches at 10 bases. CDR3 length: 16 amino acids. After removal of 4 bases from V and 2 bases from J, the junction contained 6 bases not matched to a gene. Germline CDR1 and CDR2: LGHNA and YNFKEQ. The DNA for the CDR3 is TGTGCCAGCAGCCCCAGCGGGGGGGGTAACACAGATACGCAGTATTTT. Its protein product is CASSPSGGGNTDTQYF.

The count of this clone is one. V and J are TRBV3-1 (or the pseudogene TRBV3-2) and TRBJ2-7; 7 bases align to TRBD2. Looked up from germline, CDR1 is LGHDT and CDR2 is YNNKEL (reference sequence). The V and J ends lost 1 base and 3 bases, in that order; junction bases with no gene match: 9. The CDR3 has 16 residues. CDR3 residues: CASSQGTGTINYEQYF. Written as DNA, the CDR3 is TGTGCCAGCAGCCAAGGGACCGGGACTATCAACTACGAGCAGTACTTC.

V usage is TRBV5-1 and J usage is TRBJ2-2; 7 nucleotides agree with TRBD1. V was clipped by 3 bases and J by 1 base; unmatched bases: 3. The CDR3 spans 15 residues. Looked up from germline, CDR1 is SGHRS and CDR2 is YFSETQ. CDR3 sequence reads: CASSSRTGNTGELFF. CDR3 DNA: TGCGCCAGCAGCTCGAGGACAGGGAACACCGGGGAGCTGTTTTTT.

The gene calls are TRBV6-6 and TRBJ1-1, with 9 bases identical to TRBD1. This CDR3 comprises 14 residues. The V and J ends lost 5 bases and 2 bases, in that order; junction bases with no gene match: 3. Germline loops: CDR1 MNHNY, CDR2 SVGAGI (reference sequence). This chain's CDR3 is CASSRQGDNTEAFF. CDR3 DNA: TGTGCCAGCAGTCGACAGGGGGATAACACTGAAGCTTTCTTT.

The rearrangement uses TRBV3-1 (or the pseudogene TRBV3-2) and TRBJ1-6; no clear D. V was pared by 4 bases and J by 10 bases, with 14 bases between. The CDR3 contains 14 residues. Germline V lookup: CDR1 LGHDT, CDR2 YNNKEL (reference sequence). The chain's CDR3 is CASSLVGAGSPLHF. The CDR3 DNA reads TGTGCCAGCAGCCTAGTAGGAGCAGGATCACCCCTCCACTTT.

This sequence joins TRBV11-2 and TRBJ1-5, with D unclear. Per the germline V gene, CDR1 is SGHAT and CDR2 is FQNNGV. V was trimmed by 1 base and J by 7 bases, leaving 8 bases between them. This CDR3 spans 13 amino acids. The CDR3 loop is CASSLGVDQPQHF. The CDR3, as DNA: TGTGCCAGCAGCTTAGGAGTTGACCAGCCCCAGCATTTT.

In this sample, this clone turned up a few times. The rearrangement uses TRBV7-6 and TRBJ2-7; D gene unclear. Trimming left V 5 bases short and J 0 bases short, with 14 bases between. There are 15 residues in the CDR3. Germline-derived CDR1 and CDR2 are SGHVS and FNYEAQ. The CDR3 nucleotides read TGTGCCAGCAGCCGTTGGGCCCAATTCTCCTACGAGCAGTACTTC. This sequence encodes CASSRWAQFSYEQYF.

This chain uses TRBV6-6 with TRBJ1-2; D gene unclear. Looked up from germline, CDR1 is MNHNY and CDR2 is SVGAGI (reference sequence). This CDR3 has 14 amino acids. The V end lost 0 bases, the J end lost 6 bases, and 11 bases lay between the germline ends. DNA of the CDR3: TGTGCCAGCAGTTACTCTTCAGAAACTAATGGCTACACCTTC. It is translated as CASSYSSETNGYTF.

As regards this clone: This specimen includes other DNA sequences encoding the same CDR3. CDR3 in amino acids: CASSPTSGGAGEQYF. CDR3 DNA sequence: TGTGCCAGCAGTCCGACTAGCGGGGGGGCGGGTGAGCAGTACTTC. The chain joins TRBV7-6 to TRBJ2-7, with 14 bases aligning to TRBD2. V lost 6 bases and J lost 7; bases outside the gene matches: 8. Germline loops: CDR1 SGHVS, CDR2 FNYEAQ. The CDR3 is 15 residues long.

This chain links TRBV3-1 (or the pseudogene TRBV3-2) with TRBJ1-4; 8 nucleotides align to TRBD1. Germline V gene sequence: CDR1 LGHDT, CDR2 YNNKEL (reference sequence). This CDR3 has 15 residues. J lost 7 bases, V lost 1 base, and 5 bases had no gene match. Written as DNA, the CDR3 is TGTGCCAGCAGCCAAGGACAGGGGTGGGGTGAAAAACTGTTTTTT. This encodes CASSQGQGWGEKLFF.

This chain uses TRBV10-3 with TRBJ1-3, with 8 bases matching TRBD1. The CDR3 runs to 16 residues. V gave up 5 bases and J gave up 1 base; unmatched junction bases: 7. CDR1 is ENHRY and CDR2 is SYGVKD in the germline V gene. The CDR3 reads CAISHGQGASGNTIYF. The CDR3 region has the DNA TGTGCCATCAGTCATGGACAGGGAGCTTCTGGAAACACCATATATTTT.

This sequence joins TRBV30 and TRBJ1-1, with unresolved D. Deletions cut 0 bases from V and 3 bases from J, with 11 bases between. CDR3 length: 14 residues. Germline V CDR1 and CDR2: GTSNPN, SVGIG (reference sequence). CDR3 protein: CAWSVSLGYTEAFF. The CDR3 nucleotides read TGTGCCTGGAGTGTAAGCCTGGGTTACACTGAAGCTTTCTTT.

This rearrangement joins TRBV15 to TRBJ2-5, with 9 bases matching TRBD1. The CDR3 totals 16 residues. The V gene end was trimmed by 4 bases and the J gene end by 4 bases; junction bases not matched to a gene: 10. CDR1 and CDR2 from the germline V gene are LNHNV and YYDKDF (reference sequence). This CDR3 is CATSKLTGTGRETQYF. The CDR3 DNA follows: TGTGCCACCAGCAAATTAACCGGGACAGGGAGAGAGACCCAGTACTTC.

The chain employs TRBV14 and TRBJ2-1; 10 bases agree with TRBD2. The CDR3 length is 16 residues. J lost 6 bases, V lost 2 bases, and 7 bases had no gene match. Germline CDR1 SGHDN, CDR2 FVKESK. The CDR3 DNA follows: TGTGCCAGCAGCCAATGGGTAGCGGGGGGTCTCAATGAGCAGTTCTTC. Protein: CASSQWVAGGLNEQFF.

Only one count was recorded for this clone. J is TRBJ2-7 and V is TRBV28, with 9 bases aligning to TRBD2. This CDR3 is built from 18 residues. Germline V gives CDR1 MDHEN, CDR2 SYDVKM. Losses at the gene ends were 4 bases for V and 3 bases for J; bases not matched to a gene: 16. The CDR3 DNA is TGTGCCAGCAGTTCCTCGAGACGGCCGGGACTAGCATACTACGAGCAGTACTTC. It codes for CASSSSRRPGLAYYEQYF.

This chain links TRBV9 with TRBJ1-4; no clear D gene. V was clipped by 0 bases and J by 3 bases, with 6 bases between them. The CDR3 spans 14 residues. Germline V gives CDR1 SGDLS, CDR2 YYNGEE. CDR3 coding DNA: TGTGCCAGCAGCGTAGCCGGGCCTAATGAAAAACTGTTTTTT. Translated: CASSVAGPNEKLFF.

This chain's CDR3 is CASVGQGRGGQYF. The DNA for the CDR3 is TGTGCCAGCGTGGGACAGGGTCGCGGAGGGCAGTACTTC. The V call is TRBV28, the J call TRBJ2-7; 9 positions match TRBD1. The J segment lost 9 bases and the V segment lost 8 bases, leaving 11 bases of the junction unmatched. This CDR3 has 13 residues. Germline V gene lookup returns CDR1 MDHEN and CDR2 SYDVKM.

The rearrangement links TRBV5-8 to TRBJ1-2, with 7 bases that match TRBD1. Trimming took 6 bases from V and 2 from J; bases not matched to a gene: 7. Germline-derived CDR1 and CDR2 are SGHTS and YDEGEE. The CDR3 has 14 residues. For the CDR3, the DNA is TGTGCCAGCAACCCGACAGGGCCGAACTATGGCTACACCTTC. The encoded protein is CASNPTGPNYGYTF.

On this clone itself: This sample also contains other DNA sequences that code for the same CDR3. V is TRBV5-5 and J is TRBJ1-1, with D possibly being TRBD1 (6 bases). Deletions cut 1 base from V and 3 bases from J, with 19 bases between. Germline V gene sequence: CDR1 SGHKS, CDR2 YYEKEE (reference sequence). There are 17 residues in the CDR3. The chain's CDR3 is CASSLWGGQWRDTEAFF. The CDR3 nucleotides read TGTGCCAGCAGCTTGTGGGGGGGCCAGTGGAGGGACACTGAAGCTTTCTTT.

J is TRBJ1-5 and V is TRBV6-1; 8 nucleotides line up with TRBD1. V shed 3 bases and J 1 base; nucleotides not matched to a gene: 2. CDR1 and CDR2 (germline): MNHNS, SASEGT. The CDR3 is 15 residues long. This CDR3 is CASSDRGQSNQPQHF. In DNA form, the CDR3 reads TGTGCCAGCAGTGACAGGGGGCAAAGCAATCAGCCCCAGCATTTT.

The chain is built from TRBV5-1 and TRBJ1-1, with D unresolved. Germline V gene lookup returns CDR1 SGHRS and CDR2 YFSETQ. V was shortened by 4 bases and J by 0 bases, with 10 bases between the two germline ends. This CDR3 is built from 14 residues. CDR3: CASSERTLNTEAFF. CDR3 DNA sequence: TGCGCCAGCAGCGAAAGAACACTGAACACTGAAGCTTTCTTT.